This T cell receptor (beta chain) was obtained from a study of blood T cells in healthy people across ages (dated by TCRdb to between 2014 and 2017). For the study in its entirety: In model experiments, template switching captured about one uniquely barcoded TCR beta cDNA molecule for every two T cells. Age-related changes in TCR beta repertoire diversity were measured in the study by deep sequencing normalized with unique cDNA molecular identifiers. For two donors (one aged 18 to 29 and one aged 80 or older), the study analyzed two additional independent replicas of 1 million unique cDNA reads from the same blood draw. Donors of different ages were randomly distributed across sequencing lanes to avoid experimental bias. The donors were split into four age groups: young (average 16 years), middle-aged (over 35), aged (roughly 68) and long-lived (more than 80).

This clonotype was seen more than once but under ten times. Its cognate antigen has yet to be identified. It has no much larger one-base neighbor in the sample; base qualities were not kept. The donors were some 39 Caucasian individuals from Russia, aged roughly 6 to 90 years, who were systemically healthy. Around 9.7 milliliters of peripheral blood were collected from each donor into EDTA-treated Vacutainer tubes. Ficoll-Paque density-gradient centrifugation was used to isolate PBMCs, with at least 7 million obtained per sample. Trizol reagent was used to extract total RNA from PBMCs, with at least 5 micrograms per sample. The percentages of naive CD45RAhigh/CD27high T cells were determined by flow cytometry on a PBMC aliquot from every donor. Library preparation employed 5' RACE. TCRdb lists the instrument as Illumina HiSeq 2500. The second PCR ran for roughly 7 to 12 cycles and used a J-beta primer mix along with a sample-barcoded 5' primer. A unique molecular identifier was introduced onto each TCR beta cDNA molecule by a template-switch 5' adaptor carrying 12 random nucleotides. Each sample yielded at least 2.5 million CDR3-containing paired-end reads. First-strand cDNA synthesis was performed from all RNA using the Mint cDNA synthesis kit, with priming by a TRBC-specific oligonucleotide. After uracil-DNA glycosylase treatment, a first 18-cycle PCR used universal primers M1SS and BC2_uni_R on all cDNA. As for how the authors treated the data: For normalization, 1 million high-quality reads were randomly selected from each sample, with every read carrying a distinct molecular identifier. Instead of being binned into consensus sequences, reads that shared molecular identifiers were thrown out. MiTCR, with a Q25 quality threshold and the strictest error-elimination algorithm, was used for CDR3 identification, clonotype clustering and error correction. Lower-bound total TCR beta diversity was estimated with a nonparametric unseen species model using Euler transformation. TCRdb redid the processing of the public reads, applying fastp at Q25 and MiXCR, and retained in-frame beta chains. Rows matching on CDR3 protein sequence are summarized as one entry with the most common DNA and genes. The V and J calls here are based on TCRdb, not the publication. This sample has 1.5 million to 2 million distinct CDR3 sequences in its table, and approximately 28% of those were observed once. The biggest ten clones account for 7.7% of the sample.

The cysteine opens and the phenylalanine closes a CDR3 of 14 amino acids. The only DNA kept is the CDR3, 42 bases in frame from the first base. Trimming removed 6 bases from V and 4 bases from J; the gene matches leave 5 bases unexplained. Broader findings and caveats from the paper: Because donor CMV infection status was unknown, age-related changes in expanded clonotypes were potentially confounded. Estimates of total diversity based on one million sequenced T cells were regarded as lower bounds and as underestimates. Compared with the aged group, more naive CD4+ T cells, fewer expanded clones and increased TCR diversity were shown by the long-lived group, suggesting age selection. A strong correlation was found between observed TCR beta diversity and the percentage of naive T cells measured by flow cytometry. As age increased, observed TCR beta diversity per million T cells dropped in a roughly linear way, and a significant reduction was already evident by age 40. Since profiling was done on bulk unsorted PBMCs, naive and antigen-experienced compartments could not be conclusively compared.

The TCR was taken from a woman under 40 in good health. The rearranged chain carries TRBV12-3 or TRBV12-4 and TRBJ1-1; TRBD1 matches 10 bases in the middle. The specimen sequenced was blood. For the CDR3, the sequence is CASRGDRGVTEAFF. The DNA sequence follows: TGTGCCAGCAGGGGGGACAGGGGAGTCACTGAAGCTTTCTTT.